The clone carrying this T cell receptor (beta chain) was picked up a small number of times. Its antigen remains unknown. Vbeta (60) and Jbeta (13) primers were used in the PCR. Sequencing used immunoSEQ multiplex PCR; TCRdb keeps in-frame clones, though not all of them. In the table there are tens of thousands of clones, around 53% of which are singletons. These data are taken from a study of cytomegalovirus exposure and HLA in healthy donors. The study's findings and limits: A later analysis found that most CMV-associated TCR beta chains appeared HLA-restricted.

V gave up 5 bases and J gave up 9 bases, with 8 bases separating them. CDR1 MDHEN and CDR2 SYDVKM come from the germline V gene. The CDR3 spans 11 residues. The sample taken for sequencing was PBMCs. The chain couples TRBV28 to TRBJ2-1, with D unclear. The clonotype comes from a woman aged 40-49 years in good health and CMV-seropositive. The CDR3 bases are TGTGCCAGCAGTCTCCGGTCTGAGCAGTTCTTC. It codes for CASSLRSEQFF.